One sample yielded the 28 T cell receptor beta chains listed below, sequenced in a study of cytomegalovirus exposure and HLA in healthy donors. PCR employed 60 Vbeta and 13 Jbeta primers. The table came from immunoSEQ multiplex PCR; TCRdb's copy has only in-frame clones and leaves some out. The table includes around 200,000 clones, about 80% detected once. Sequences were obtained from PBMCs. The source of these receptors is a woman aged 45-59 years in good health and CMV-seropositive.

This rearrangement joins TRBV5-1 to TRBJ1-4; the D gene is possibly TRBD1 (5 bases). V lost 2 bases, J lost 8 bases, and 10 bases lay in between. Germline V CDR1 and CDR2: SGHRS, YFSETQ. CDR3 size: 13 residues. The CDR3 DNA reads TGCGCCAGCAGCTTTATTGGGGGGGAAAAACTGTTTTTT. Translated, it gives CASSFIGGEKLFF.

As regards this clone: Germline and junction disagree at one end, which may indicate a read error. The chain couples TRBV4-2 to TRBJ2-5, with TRBD1 matching 9 bases. The CDR3 extends over 14 amino acids. Germline CDR1 is LGHNA and CDR2 is YNFKEQ. CDR3 nucleotide sequence: TGTGCCAGCAGTCGACAGGGGGAAGGAGAGGCCCAGTACTTC. Protein: CASSRQGEGEAQYF.

The chain couples TRBV5-1 to TRBJ2-7; TRBD1 matches at 7 bases. V was pared by 0 bases and J by 3 bases, with 3 bases of the junction left unmatched. Looked up from germline, CDR1 is SGHRS and CDR2 is YFSETQ. The CDR3 has 14 residues. In DNA, the CDR3 is TGCGCCAGCAGCTTGGCGGGACAGCTCTACGAGCAGTACTTC. The encoded protein is CASSLAGQLYEQYF.

J is TRBJ2-7 and V is TRBV12-5; TRBD1 matches at 8 bases. The J segment lost 3 bases and the V segment lost 2 bases, leaving 9 bases of the junction unmatched. The CDR3 totals 16 residues. From germline, CDR1 is LGHNT and CDR2 FRNRAP. This CDR3 is CASGLPDRGPDYEQYF. The CDR3 nucleotides read TGTGCTAGTGGTTTGCCCGACAGGGGCCCCGACTACGAGCAGTACTTC.

The V call is TRBV9, the J call TRBJ2-3; TRBD2 agrees at 11 bases. Per germline, CDR1 SGDLS and CDR2 YYNGEE. Unmatched junction bases numbered 3, after V lost 0 bases and J lost 6 bases. The CDR3 sequence is 15 residues long. The CDR3: CASSVATSGMDTQYF. In DNA form, the CDR3 reads TGTGCCAGCAGCGTAGCGACTAGCGGGATGGATACGCAGTATTTT.

This clone was seen a few times. The chain recombines TRBV7-2 with TRBJ1-6, with 10 bases lining up with TRBD1. The CDR3 loop spans 15 amino acids. With V trimmed by 5 bases and J by 9 bases, 7 bases remained unmatched. The germline V gene has CDR1 SGHTA and CDR2 FQGNSA. CDR3: CASSLEGTGVSPLHF. CDR3 DNA sequence: TGTGCCAGCAGCCTTGAGGGGACAGGGGTTTCACCCCTCCACTTT.

With respect to this clone: At one end the junction does not follow the germline gene, possibly because of a read error. The chain links TRBV7-9 to TRBJ2-5; TRBD1 agrees at 7 bases. Germline V CDR1 and CDR2: SEHNR, FQNEAQ (reference sequence). This CDR3 comprises 15 residues. CDR3 sequence (DNA): TGTTCCAGCAGGCCGGGACAGTGGGTCCAAGAGACCCAGTACTTC. Its protein is CSSRPGQWVQETQYF. Full variable domain (missing parts from reference TRBV7-9 and TRBJ2-5): DTGVSQNPRHKITKRGQNVTFRCDPISEHNRLYWYRQTLGQGPEFLTYFQNEAQLEKSRLLSDRFSAERPKGSFSTLEIQRTEQGDSAMYLCSSRPGQWVQETQYFGPGTRLLVL.

This chain uses TRBV7-3 with TRBJ2-5, with 7 bases matching TRBD1. The CDR3 extends over 14 amino acids. J gave up 4 bases and V 5 bases, and 7 bases lay outside the gene matches. The V gene's germline CDR1 is SGHTA and CDR2 FQGTGA. CDR3 DNA sequence: TGTGCCAGCAGCGCCGGGACAGAAATAGAGACCCAGTACTTC. It is translated as CASSAGTEIETQYF.

The rearrangement joins TRBV15 to TRBJ1-1; 7 bases fit TRBD1. The CDR3 runs 17 residues. Germline values: CDR1 LNHNV, CDR2 YYDKDF (reference sequence). After removal of 7 bases from V and 5 bases from J, the junction contained 19 bases not matched to a gene. The CDR3 region is CATTWGRGERLRTEAFF. CDR3 in DNA: TGTGCCACCACTTGGGGCAGGGGGGAAAGATTAAGGACTGAAGCTTTCTTT.

CDR3 sequence (DNA): TGTGCCAGTGACGACAGGGGAGCGAATCAGCCCCAGCATTTT. Encoded protein: CASDDRGANQPQHF. The chain employs TRBV19 and TRBJ1-5, with 8 bases matching TRBD1. V was clipped by 8 bases and J by 4 bases; unmatched bases: 7. There are 14 residues in the CDR3. From germline, CDR1 is LNHDA and CDR2 SQIVND (reference sequence).

CDR3 DNA: TGTGCCAGTAGAAACACCGGGACAAACTATGGCTACACCTTC. It yields the protein CASRNTGTNYGYTF. This chain uses TRBV19 with TRBJ1-2; D may be TRBD1 (6 bases). The germline V gene has CDR1 LNHDA and CDR2 SQIVND (reference sequence). Trimming cost V 6 bases and J 2 bases, with 13 bases left between them. The CDR3 has 14 amino acids.

The chain couples TRBV7-3 to TRBJ1-1; 9 nucleotides match TRBD1. V lost 6 bases to trimming and J lost 8 bases; unmatched junction nucleotides: 13. Germline V gene lookup returns CDR1 SGHTA and CDR2 FQGTGA. The CDR3 is 15 amino acids. The CDR3 DNA sequence: TGTGCCAGCAGGTCGACAGGGGGTACTATGAGGGAAGCTTTCTTT. It codes for CASRSTGGTMREAFF. The whole variable domain, remainder taken from reference TRBV7-3 and TRBJ1-1, is GAGVSQTPSNKVTEKGKYVELRCDPISGHTALYWYRQSLGQGPEFLIYFQGTGAADDSGLPNDRFFAVRPEGSVSTLKIQRTERGDSAVYLCASRSTGGTMREAFFGQGTRLTVV.

The chain recombines TRBV18 with TRBJ1-5, with D possibly being TRBD1 (6 bases). Trimming pared 6 bases from V and 5 bases from J, leaving 11 bases between. From germline, CDR1 is KGHSH and CDR2 LQKENI. This CDR3 is built from 13 residues. DNA of the CDR3: TGTGCCAGCTCCTCAGGGGTGGATCAGCCCCAGCATTTT. This gives the protein CASSSGVDQPQHF.

The chain combines TRBV6-1 with TRBJ2-3; 10 bases are shared with TRBD2. This CDR3 has 15 residues. Germline-derived CDR1 and CDR2 are MNHNS and SASEGT. Unmatched junction bases numbered 5, after V lost 7 bases and J lost 1 base. CDR3 amino acids: CASISGGGRTDTQYF. For the CDR3, the DNA is TGTGCCAGCATAAGCGGGGGGGGGCGCACAGATACGCAGTATTTT.

In the case of this clone: Additional DNA sequences in this sample encode the identical CDR3. V usage is TRBV11-3 and J usage is TRBJ2-3, with TRBD2 matching 12 bases. Germline V lookup: CDR1 SGHNT, CDR2 YENEEA. This CDR3 spans 16 amino acids. V lost 1 base, J lost 6 bases, and 5 bases stayed unmatched. CDR3 sequence: CASSLGLAGATDTQYF. The CDR3 nucleotides read TGTGCCAGCAGCTTAGGACTAGCGGGGGCAACGGATACGCAGTATTTT.

This chain uses TRBV5-1 with TRBJ2-3; perhaps TRBD2 as D (6 bases). The V end was cut by 4 bases, the J end by 1 base, with 13 bases between. CDR3 length equals 15 residues. Germline V gives CDR1 SGHRS, CDR2 YFSETQ. The CDR3 sequence is CASSRAGERTDTQYF. The CDR3 DNA reads as TGCGCCAGCAGCCGAGCGGGCGAACGCACAGATACGCAGTATTTT. The full variable domain, its missing parts supplied by reference TRBV5-1 and TRBJ2-3, is KAGVTQTPRYLIKTRGQQVTLSCSPISGHRSVSWYQQTPGQGLQFLFEYFSETQRNKGNFPGRFSGRQFSNSRSEMNVSTLELGDSALYLCASSRAGERTDTQYFGPGTRLTVL.

This chain joins TRBV7-2 and TRBJ2-5, with TRBD2 as a possible D gene (6 bases). V dropped 5 bases and J dropped 4 bases, with 8 bases sitting between them. This CDR3 is built from 12 residues. Germline-derived CDR1 and CDR2 are SGHTA and FQGNSA. The CDR3: CASSRDSETQYF. The CDR3 nucleotides read TGTGCCAGCAGCCGGGACTCAGAGACCCAGTACTTC.

This clone was detected only once. The chain employs TRBV9 and TRBJ2-3; 7 bases are shared with TRBD2. After removal of 4 bases from V and 2 bases from J, the junction contained 10 bases not matched to a gene. The CDR3 runs 16 residues. Germline lookup yields CDR1 SGDLS and CDR2 YYNGEE. The CDR3 DNA is TGTGCCAGCAGCCCCTATGGGGGGGACCACACAGATACGCAGTATTTT. It translates to CASSPYGGDHTDTQYF.

V is TRBV5-1 and J is TRBJ2-5, with D perhaps matching TRBD2 (6 bases). Trimming removed 3 bases at V and 5 bases at J, with 20 bases between. This CDR3 contains 16 residues. Germline-derived CDR1 and CDR2 are SGHRS and YFSETQ. The CDR3 here is CASSWTGTAAGETQYF. In DNA form, the CDR3 reads TGCGCCAGCAGCTGGACCGGGACTGCCGCCGGGGAGACCCAGTACTTC. Using reference TRBV5-1 and TRBJ2-5 for the parts outside the CDR3, the full variable domain is KAGVTQTPRYLIKTRGQQVTLSCSPISGHRSVSWYQQTPGQGLQFLFEYFSETQRNKGNFPGRFSGRQFSNSRSEMNVSTLELGDSALYLCASSWTGTAAGETQYFGPGTRLLVL.

The chain links TRBV2 to TRBJ2-7; 8 bases are a match to TRBD2. The junction had 4 bases not matched to a gene; V was cut back by 4 bases and J by 2 bases. Per the germline V gene, CDR1 is SNHLY and CDR2 is FYNNEI. The CDR3 is 14 amino acids. CDR3 bases: TGTGCCAGCAGTGCCCCGGGGGGGCCCTACGAGCAGTACTTC. As protein: CASSAPGGPYEQYF.

The chain carries TRBV19 and TRBJ2-1; 9 bases are shared with TRBD1. Trimming cost V 4 bases and J 15 bases; bases outside gene matches: 13. CDR1 is LNHDA, CDR2 SQIVND, per germline (reference sequence). CDR3 length: 14 residues. The CDR3 loop reads CASSTASGTGSWFF. The CDR3 nucleotides read TGTGCCAGTAGTACCGCCTCCGGGACAGGGTCTTGGTTCTTC.

The chain links TRBV10-3 to TRBJ1-5; a possible D gene is TRBD1 (5 bases). The V gene lost 10 bases and the J gene lost 3 bases, with 16 bases spanning the gap. Germline values: CDR1 ENHRY, CDR2 SYGVKD. The CDR3 contains 14 residues. The CDR3 DNA reads TGTGCCAGCTCACAGGCAGGGAACAATCAGCCCCAGCATTTT. Its translation is CASSQAGNNQPQHF.

The rearrangement links TRBV5-1 to TRBJ2-2; 8 positions match TRBD1. The CDR3 runs 16 residues. V shed 1 base, J shed 2 bases, and the junction held 4 bases outside the gene matches. CDR1 is SGHRS, CDR2 YFSETQ, per germline. This CDR3 reads CASSLIGQGNTGELFF. As DNA, the CDR3 is TGCGCCAGCAGCTTGATTGGACAGGGTAACACCGGGGAGCTGTTTTTT.

The rearrangement links TRBV29-1 to TRBJ2-1; D gene unclear. V dropped 4 bases and J dropped 6 bases, with 19 bases sitting between them. The CDR3 loop spans 15 amino acids. Germline CDR1 is SQVTM and CDR2 is ANQGSEA. CDR3 DNA sequence: TGCAGCGTTGCAACTGCAGACTCTACCCTCAATGAGCAGTTCTTC. Translation gives CSVATADSTLNEQFF.

The chain combines TRBV5-4 with TRBJ1-5; D is perhaps TRBD1 (5 bases). Germline CDR1 SGHNT, CDR2 YYREEE (reference sequence). This CDR3 contains 16 residues. V was shortened by 0 bases and J by 3 bases, with 13 bases between the two germline ends. CDR3 region: CASSLEPGRDNQPQHF. As DNA, the CDR3 is TGTGCCAGCAGCTTGGAACCAGGGAGGGACAATCAGCCCCAGCATTTT.

The chain links TRBV9 to TRBJ1-2, with D maybe TRBD1 (6 bases). Germline V gene sequence: CDR1 SGDLS, CDR2 YYNGEE. Trimming removed 4 bases from V and 4 bases from J, with 17 bases in between. CDR3 length: 15 residues. Here the CDR3 DNA reads TGTGCCAGCAGCCCCAGTGGGGGCACGGGCTATGGCTACACCTTC. Translating gives CASSPSGGTGYGYTF. Drawing the rest from reference TRBV9 and TRBJ1-2, the complete variable domain is DSGVTQTPKHLITATGQRVTLRCSPRSGDLSVYWYQQSLDQGLQFLIQYYNGEERAKGNILERFSAQQFPDLHSELNLSSLELGDSALYFCASSPSGGTGYGYTFGSGTRLTVV.

This clone has only a few counts. V and J are TRBV5-1 and TRBJ2-1; a weak D match, TRBD2 (5 bases). With 4 bases removed from V and 8 bases from J, the gap between germline ends came to 13 bases. This CDR3 contains 13 residues. Germline-derived CDR1 and CDR2 are SGHRS and YFSETQ. The CDR3 protein is CASSQISVHEQFF. CDR3 DNA: TGCGCCAGCAGCCAGATTAGCGTCCATGAGCAGTTCTTC. Filled out from reference TRBV5-1 and TRBJ2-1, the complete variable domain reads KAGVTQTPRYLIKTRGQQVTLSCSPISGHRSVSWYQQTPGQGLQFLFEYFSETQRNKGNFPGRFSGRQFSNSRSEMNVSTLELGDSALYLCASSQISVHEQFFGPGTRLTVL.

This chain links TRBV29-1 with TRBJ1-2, with D tentatively TRBD1 (6 bases). Looked up from germline, CDR1 is SQVTM and CDR2 is ANQGSEA. V lost 0 bases, J lost 3 bases, and 11 bases lay in between. The CDR3 spans 14 residues. The CDR3 nucleotides read TGCAGCGTTGAAGAGGCACAGGGAGACTATGGCTACACCTTC. This encodes CSVEEAQGDYGYTF.